This TCR beta chain was recorded in a study of cytomegalovirus exposure and HLA in healthy donors. This PCR relied on a set of 60 Vbeta primers and 13 Jbeta primers. Clones were read by immunoSEQ multiplex PCR, and TCRdb kept only the in-frame ones, dropping some. Of roughly 120,000 clones listed, 60% to 80% are singletons. The V end lost 2 bases, the J end lost 6 bases, and 7 bases lay between the germline ends. Per the germline V gene, CDR1 is LGHNA and CDR2 is YSLEER. CDR3 size: 13 residues. Sequencing was done on a sample of PBMCs. The V and J genes are TRBV4-3 and TRBJ1-4; D not certain. This TCR derives from a middle-aged man in good health and CMV-seropositive. CDR3 in DNA: TGCGCCAGCAGCCAAAATCCCGATGAAAAACTGTTTTTT. Protein: CASSQNPDEKLFF.